This TCR beta chain originates from a study of identical twins. This clonotype was found a few times. Each donor (without exception) was a healthy Caucasian. A universal primer site was incorporated via template switching, and the cDNA contained unique molecular identifiers. TCRdb passed the 5' RACE reads through MiXCR, listing each CDR3 protein once. The profile shows around 570,000 distinct CDR3 sequences, roughly 9.9% of them singletons. This CDR3 has 15 amino acids. Trimming shortened V by 1 base and J by 2 bases, and 9 bases separated the two germline ends. The germline CDR1 and CDR2 sequences are SGHDN and FVKESK. The data also belong to a second study, concerning yellow fever vaccine responses in identical twins.

The receptor comes from a woman under 30 in good health. J is TRBJ1-3 and V is TRBV14; unclear D gene. Material: PBMCs. CDR3 sequence reads: CASSQGHNAGNTIYF. CDR3 nucleotides: TGTGCCAGCAGCCAAGGGCACAATGCTGGAAACACCATATATTTT.